This T cell receptor beta chain comes out of a study of cytomegalovirus exposure and HLA in healthy donors. Study outcomes and limitations: In the 130 or so validation repertoires, under 95% of cluster scores exceeded 0, per a later analysis.

The approximately 120-subject validation cohort, separate from the approximately 670-subject first cohort, included the donors. V was shortened by 6 bases and J by 3 bases, with 15 bases between the two germline ends. Germline assignment: CDR1 MDHEN and CDR2 SYDVKM. The CDR3 is 15 residues long. Generated by immunoSEQ multiplex PCR, the TCRdb table keeps only in-frame clones and is missing some. Of about 180,000 clones listed, about nine tenths were seen once; the top ten hold 2% to 3%. Regarding this clone: Its antigen is undetermined.

The source of this sequence is a man between 18 and 35 years old in good health and CMV-seropositive. Sequenced input: PBMCs. The chain recombines TRBV28 with TRBJ1-3, with D maybe TRBD1 (5 bases). CDR3 in amino acids: CASSGRRASGNTIYF. The CDR3 DNA reads TGTGCCAGCAGCGGGCGCAGGGCAAGTGGAAACACCATATATTTT.